This T cell receptor (beta chain) was observed in a study of T cells expressing NK-cell markers. Whole-study context: Sorted CD3+CD56-NKG2C+, CD3+CD56+NKG2C- and CD3+CD56+NKG2C+ T cells were the source of the TCR beta repertoires.

TCRdb reanalyzed the 5' RACE reads, giving one entry per CDR3 protein sequence and no DNA. This table holds roughly 390,000 distinct CDR3 sequences. This sequence originates from a woman in her 50s in good health. The source material was blood T cells: a sorted CD56 or NKG2C T cell subset, CD4+ or CD8+ T cells, or bulk PBMC T cells (not recorded which).

The chain's CDR3 is CASSIMHTGELFF. V gene TRBV19 combines with J gene TRBJ2-2. CDR1 LNHDA and CDR2 SQIVND come from the germline V gene (reference sequence). The CDR3 sequence is 13 residues long.